This TCR beta chain appears in the sequencing data of a study of blood T cell repertoires in COVID-19. This CDR3 contains 12 residues. Germline CDR1 reads MDHEN; CDR2 reads SYDVKM. V was trimmed by 3 bases and J by 7 bases, leaving 10 bases between them. Sequencing was performed with immunoSEQ multiplex PCR; in TCRdb, only in-frame clones are kept and a portion is missing. The sample includes 150,000 to 200,000 clones, approximately 90% of them seen just once. The chain has TRBV28 and TRBJ2-7; possibly TRBD2 for D (5 bases). This TCR came from a man between 18 and 35 years old who had recovered from COVID-19. Sequences were obtained from peripheral blood. For the CDR3, the DNA is TGTGCCAGCAGTTTGGTATCGGGAGAGCAGTACTTC. Encoded protein: CASSLVSGEQYF.